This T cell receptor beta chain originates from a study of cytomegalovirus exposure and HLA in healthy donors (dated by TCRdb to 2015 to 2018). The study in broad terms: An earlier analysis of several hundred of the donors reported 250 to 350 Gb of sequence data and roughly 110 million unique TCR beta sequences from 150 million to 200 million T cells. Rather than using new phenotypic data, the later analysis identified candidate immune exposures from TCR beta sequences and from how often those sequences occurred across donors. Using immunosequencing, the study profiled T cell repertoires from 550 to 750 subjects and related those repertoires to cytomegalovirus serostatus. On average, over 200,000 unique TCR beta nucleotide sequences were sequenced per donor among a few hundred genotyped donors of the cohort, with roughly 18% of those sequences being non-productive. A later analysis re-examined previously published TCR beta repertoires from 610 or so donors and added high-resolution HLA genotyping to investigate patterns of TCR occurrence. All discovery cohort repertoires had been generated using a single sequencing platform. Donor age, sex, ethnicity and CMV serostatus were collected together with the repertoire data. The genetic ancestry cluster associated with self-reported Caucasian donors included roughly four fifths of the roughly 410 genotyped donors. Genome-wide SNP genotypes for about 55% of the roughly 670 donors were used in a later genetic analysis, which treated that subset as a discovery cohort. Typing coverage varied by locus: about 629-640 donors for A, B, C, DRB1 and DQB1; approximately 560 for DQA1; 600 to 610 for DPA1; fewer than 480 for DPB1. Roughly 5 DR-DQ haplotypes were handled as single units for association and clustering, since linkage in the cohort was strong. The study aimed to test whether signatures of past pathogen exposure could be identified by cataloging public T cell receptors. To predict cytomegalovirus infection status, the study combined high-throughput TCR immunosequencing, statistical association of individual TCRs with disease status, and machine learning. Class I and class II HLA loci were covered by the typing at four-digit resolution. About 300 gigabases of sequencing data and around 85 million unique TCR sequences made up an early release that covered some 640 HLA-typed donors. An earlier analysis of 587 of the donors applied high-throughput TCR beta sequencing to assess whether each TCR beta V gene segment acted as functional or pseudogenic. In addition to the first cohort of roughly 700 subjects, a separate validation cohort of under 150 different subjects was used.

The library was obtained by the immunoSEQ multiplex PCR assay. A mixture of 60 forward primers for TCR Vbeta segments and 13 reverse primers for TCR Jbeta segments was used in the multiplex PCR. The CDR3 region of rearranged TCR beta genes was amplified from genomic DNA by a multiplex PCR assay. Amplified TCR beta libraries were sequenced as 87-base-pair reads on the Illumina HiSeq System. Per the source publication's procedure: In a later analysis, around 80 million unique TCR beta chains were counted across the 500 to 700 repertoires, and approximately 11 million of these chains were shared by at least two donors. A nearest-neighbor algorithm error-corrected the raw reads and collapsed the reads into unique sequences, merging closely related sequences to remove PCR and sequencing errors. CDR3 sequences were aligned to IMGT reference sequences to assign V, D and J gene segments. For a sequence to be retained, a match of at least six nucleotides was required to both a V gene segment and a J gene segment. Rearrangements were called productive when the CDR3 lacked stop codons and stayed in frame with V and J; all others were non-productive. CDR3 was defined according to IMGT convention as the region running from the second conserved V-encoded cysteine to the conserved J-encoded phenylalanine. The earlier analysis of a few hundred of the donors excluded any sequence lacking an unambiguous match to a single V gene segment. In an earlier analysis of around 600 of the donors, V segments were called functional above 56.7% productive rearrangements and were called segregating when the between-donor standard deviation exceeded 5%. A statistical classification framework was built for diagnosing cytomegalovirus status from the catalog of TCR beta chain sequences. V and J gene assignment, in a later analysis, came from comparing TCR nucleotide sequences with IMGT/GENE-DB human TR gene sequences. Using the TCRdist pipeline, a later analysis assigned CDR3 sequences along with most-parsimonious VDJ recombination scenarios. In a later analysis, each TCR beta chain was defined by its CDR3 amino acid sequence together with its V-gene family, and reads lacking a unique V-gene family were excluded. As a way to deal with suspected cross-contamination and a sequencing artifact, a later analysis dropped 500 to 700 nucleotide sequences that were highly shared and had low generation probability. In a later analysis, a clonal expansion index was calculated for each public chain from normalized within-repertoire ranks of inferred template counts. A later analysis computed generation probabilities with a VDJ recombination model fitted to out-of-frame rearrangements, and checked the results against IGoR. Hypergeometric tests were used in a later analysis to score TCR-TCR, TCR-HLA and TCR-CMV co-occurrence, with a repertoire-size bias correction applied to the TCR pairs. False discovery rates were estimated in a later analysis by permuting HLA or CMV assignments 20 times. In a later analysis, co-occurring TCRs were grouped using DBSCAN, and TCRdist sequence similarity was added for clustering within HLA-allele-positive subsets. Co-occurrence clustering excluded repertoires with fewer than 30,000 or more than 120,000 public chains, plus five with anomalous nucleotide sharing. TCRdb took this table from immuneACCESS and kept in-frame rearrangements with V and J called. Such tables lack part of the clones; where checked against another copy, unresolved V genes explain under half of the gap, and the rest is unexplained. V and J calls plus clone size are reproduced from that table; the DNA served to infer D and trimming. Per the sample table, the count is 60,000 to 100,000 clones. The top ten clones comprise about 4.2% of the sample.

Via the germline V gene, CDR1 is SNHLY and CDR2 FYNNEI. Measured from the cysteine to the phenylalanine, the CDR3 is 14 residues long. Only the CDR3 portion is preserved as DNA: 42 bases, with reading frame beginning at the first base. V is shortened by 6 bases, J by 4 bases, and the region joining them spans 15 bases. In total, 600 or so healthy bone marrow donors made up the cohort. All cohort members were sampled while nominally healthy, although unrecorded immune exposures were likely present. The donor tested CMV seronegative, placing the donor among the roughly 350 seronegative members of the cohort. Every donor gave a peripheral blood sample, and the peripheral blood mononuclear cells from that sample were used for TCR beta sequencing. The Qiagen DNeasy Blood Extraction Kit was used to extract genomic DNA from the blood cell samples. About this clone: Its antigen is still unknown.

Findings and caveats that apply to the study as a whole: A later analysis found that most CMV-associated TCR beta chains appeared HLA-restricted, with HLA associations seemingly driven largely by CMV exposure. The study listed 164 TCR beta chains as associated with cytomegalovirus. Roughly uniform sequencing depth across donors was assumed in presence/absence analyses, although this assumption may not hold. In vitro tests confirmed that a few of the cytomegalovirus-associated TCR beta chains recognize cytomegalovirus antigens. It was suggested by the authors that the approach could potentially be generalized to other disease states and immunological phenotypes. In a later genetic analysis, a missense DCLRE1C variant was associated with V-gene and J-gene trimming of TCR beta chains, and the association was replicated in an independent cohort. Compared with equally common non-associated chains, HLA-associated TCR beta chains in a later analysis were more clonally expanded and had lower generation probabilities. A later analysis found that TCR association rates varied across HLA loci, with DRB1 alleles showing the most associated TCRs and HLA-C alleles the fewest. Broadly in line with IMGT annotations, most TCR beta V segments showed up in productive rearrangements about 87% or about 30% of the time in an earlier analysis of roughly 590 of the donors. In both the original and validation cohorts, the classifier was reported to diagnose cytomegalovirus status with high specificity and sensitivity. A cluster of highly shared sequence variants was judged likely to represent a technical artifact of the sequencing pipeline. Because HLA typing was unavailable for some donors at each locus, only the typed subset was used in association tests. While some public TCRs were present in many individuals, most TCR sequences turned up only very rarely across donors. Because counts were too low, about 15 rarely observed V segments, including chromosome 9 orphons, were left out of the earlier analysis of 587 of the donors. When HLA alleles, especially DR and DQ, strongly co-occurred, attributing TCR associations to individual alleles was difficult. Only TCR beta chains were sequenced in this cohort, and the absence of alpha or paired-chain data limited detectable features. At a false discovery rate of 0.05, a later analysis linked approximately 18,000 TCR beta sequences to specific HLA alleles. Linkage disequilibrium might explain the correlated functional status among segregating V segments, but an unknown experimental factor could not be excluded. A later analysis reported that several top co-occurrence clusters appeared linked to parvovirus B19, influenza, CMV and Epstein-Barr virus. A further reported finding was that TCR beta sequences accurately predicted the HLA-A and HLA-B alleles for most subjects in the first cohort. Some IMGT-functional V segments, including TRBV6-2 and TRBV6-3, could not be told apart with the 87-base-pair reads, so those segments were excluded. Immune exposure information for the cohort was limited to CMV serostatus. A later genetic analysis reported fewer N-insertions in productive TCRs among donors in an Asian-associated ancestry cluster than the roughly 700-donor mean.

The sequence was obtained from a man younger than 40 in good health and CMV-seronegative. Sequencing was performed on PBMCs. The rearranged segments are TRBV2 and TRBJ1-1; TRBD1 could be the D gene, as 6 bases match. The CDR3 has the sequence CASSPNREVTEAFF. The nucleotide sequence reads TGTGCCAGCAGCCCGAACAGGGAAGTCACTGAAGCTTTCTTT.